This T cell receptor (beta chain) was sequenced during a study of blood T cell repertoires in COVID-19. Study overall: Acute and convalescent COVID-19 samples came from the United States, Italy and Spain. PBMCs, B-cell-depleted T cells, or T cells provided the cDNA or gDNA that made up the material.

Germline lookup yields CDR1 MNHEY and CDR2 SVGAGI. CDR3 length: 14 amino acids. V lost 10 bases, J lost 5 bases, and 20 bases lay in between. TCRdb keeps only in-frame clones here, not all; method: immunoSEQ multiplex PCR. The sample carries about 430,000 clones, roughly 84% recorded once. The sample comprised PBMCs or T cells enriched from blood (not recorded which). This receptor was taken from a woman under 30 who had been exposed to COVID-19. The J gene is TRBJ2-5, the V gene TRBV6-5; no clear D gene. CDR3 sequence (DNA): TGTGCCACCCGACTCTGGGTCTACGGGGAGACCCAGTACTTC. Translating it yields CATRLWVYGETQYF.